Listed below are T cell receptor beta chains from one sample, sequenced in a study of shared clonotypes between healthy human individuals. Some clones are missing from TCRdb's copy, which holds only in-frame ones; the method was immunoSEQ multiplex PCR. The sample shows roughly 2.1 million clones, around 93% of them seen only once. The specimen sequenced was naive CD8+ T cells from PBMCs. The receptors were sampled from a man younger than 35 in good health. Some clones in this sample may be carry-over from other donors' samples. CDR3s include the opening cysteine and the closing phenylalanine or tryptophan. The order of the fields is V gene, J gene, CDR3 protein.

V gene: TRBV7-9
J gene: TRBJ2-1
CDR3 protein: CASSSGRGNEQFF

V gene: TRBV29-1
J gene: TRBJ2-1
CDR3 protein: CSVEGLAGGVFYNEQFF

V gene: TRBV9
J gene: TRBJ1-1
CDR3 protein: CASSVAGTSNTEAFF

V gene: TRBV7-8
J gene: TRBJ2-7
CDR3 protein: CASSLEGLYPYEQYF

V gene: TRBV10-3
J gene: TRBJ1-1
CDR3 protein: CAISDLKGQGTTEAFF

V gene: TRBV7-2
J gene: TRBJ2-7
CDR3 protein: CASSLQGPYEQYF

V gene: TRBV27
J gene: TRBJ2-1
CDR3 protein: CASSGVYNEQFF

V gene: TRBV4-2
J gene: TRBJ2-2
CDR3 protein: CASSQLTGVTGELFF

V gene: TRBV6-5
J gene: TRBJ2-7
CDR3 protein: CASSASGRASEQYF

V gene: TRBV7-9
J gene: TRBJ1-2
CDR3 protein: CASSLNRYGYTF

V gene: TRBV7-9
J gene: TRBJ1-2
CDR3 protein: CASSLAGQPNYGYTF

V gene: TRBV18
J gene: TRBJ2-7
CDR3 protein: CASSPLSGTSGSGESYEQYF

V gene: TRBV6-1
J gene: TRBJ1-1
CDR3 protein: CASRAGPRATEAFF

V gene: TRBV5-6
J gene: TRBJ2-1
CDR3 protein: CASNFRGSSYNEQFF

V gene: TRBV12-1
J gene: TRBJ2-7
CDR3 protein: CASSFVSYEQYF

V gene: TRBV27
J gene: TRBJ1-1
CDR3 protein: CASSLTGGYTEAFF

V gene: TRBV27
J gene: TRBJ2-3
CDR3 protein: CASRAGGVADTQYF

V gene: TRBV14
J gene: TRBJ1-2
CDR3 protein: CASSQDRKGIYGYTF

V gene: TRBV7-8
J gene: TRBJ1-4
CDR3 protein: CASSLAFGDEKLFF

V gene: TRBV7-3
J gene: TRBJ2-5
CDR3 protein: CASSLTGGQQETQYF

V gene: TRBV6-6
J gene: TRBJ2-1
CDR3 protein: CASSSYGGNEQFF

V gene: TRBV4-1
J gene: TRBJ1-2
CDR3 protein: CASSQGQWRISPVGNEGYTF

V gene: TRBV2
J gene: TRBJ2-1
CDR3 protein: CASTHRESYNEQFF

V gene: TRBV7-9
J gene: TRBJ2-3
CDR3 protein: CASSLVDPGTGLTDTQYF

V gene: TRBV29-1
J gene: TRBJ1-1
CDR3 protein: CSVVSFEAFF

V gene: TRBV6-6
J gene: TRBJ2-1
CDR3 protein: CASNLILEGGHNEQFF

V gene: TRBV28
J gene: TRBJ2-2
CDR3 protein: CASTFVMGRGLRELFF

V gene: TRBV6-5
J gene: TRBJ2-7
CDR3 protein: CASSPTDSYEQYF

V gene: TRBV6-1
J gene: TRBJ2-3
CDR3 protein: CASSDWRPTDTQYF

V gene: TRBV6-5
J gene: TRBJ2-1
CDR3 protein: CASSSYSNEQFF

V gene: TRBV5-6
J gene: TRBJ2-1
CDR3 protein: CASRPKTSRNEQFF

V gene: TRBV11-2
J gene: TRBJ2-1
CDR3 protein: CASSLFDSRSYNEQFF

V gene: TRBV5-4
J gene: TRBJ2-1
CDR3 protein: CASSLDGIIGNEQFF

V gene: TRBV6-1
J gene: TRBJ2-3
CDR3 protein: CASSGLAGGVDTQYF

V gene: TRBV2
J gene: TRBJ2-1
CDR3 protein: CASCGSLKDEQFF

V gene: TRBV5-1
J gene: TRBJ2-7
CDR3 protein: CASSLGSGSSYEQYF

V gene: TRBV9
J gene: TRBJ2-7
CDR3 protein: CASSVAGGVRDEQYF

V gene: TRBV5-6
J gene: TRBJ1-3
CDR3 protein: CASSSGSSGNTIYF

V gene: TRBV11-1
J gene: TRBJ2-1
CDR3 protein: CASSSGPGSYNEQFF

V gene: TRBV5-5
J gene: TRBJ1-5
CDR3 protein: CASSLVWFGDQPQHF

V gene: TRBV6-5
J gene: TRBJ1-1
CDR3 protein: CASSSGRNTEAFF

V gene: TRBV7-9
J gene: TRBJ2-7
CDR3 protein: CASSLVGRHPGDEQYF

V gene: TRBV5-4
J gene: TRBJ2-2
CDR3 protein: CASSLEGLAGGTGELFF

V gene: TRBV11-2
J gene: TRBJ2-2
CDR3 protein: CASSRREGPGTGELFF

V gene: TRBV11-2
J gene: TRBJ2-3
CDR3 protein: CASSLDRLITDTQYF

V gene: TRBV11-2
J gene: TRBJ1-1
CDR3 protein: CASNGGGTEAFF

V gene: TRBV7-9
J gene: TRBJ2-5
CDR3 protein: CASSLQAGGPEETQYF

V gene: TRBV7-8
J gene: TRBJ1-2
CDR3 protein: CASSLGEFLYGYTF

V gene: TRBV27
J gene: TRBJ2-3
CDR3 protein: CASSLRPTQADTQYF

V gene: TRBV20-1
J gene: TRBJ2-1
CDR3 protein: CSASEYEQFF

V gene: TRBV9
J gene: TRBJ2-5
CDR3 protein: CASSVASGLETQYF

V gene: TRBV2
J gene: TRBJ2-1
CDR3 protein: CASRQGFLDEQFF

V gene: TRBV30
J gene: TRBJ1-1
CDR3 protein: CAWSLPPHQAFF

V gene: TRBV6-5
J gene: TRBJ1-2
CDR3 protein: CASSLTPYGYTF

V gene: TRBV7-9
J gene: TRBJ1-1
CDR3 protein: CASSSPIHTEAFF